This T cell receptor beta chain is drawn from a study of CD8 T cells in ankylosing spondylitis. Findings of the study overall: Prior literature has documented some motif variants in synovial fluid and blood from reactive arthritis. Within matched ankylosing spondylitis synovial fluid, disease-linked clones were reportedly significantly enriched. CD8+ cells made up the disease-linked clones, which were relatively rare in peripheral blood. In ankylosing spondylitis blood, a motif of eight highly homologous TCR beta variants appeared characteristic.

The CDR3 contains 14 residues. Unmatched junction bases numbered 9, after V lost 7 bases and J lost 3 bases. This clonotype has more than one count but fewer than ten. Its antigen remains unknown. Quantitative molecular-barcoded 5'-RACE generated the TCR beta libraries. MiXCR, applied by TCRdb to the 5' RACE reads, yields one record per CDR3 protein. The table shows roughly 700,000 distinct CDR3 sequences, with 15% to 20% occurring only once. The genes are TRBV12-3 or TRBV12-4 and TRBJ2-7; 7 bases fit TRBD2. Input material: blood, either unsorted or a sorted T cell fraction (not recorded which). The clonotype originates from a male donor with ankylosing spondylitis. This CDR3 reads CASNRGGSYYEQYF. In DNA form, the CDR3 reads TGTGCCAGCAACCGGGGCGGGAGTTACTACGAGCAGTACTTC.